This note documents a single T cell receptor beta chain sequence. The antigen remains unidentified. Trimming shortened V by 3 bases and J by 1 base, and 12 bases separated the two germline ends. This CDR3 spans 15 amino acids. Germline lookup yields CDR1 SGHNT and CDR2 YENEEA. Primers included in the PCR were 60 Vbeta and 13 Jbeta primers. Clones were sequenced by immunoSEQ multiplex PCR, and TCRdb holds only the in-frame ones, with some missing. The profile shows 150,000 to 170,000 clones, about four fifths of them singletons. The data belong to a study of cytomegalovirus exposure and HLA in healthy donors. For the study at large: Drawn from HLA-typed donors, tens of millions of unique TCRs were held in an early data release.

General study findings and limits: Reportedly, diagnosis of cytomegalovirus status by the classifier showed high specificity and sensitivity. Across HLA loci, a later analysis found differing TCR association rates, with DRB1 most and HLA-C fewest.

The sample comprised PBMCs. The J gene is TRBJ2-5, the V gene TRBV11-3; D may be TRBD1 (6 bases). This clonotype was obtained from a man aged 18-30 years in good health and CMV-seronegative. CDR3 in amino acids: CASSLAGTSQETQYF. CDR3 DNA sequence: TGTGCCAGCAGCTTGGCCGGGACATCCCAAGAGACCCAGTACTTC.